Listed here are 17 T cell receptor beta chains from one sample, sequenced in a study of tumor-infiltrating lymphocytes in primary liver carcinoma. Priming with a constant-region primer yielded TCR beta cDNA from about 480 ng total RNA. ARM-PCR, slightly modified, supplied the TCR beta libraries through three nested multiplex PCR rounds. Investigators reported that the first two PCR rounds, at roughly 10 cycles each, used TRBV1-TRBV30 forward primers with a C-beta reverse primer. TCRdb analysed the multiplex PCR reads with MiXCR anew, one entry per CDR3 protein. The table shows 90,000 to 110,000 distinct CDR3 sequences, with approximately 82% occurring only once. From unsorted bulk tissue weighing roughly 17-32 mg, DNA and RNA were co-extracted. Sequencing was performed on liver tumor tissue from sampling region 3. Subset described: tumor region T3, left-lateral pole. These receptors all come from a man aged 40-55 years with primary liver carcinoma and hepatitis B virus infection.

The rearrangement links TRBV10-3 to TRBJ2-7; D possibly corresponds to TRBD2 (9 bases). Germline CDR1 ENHRY, CDR2 SYGVKD. With 4 bases removed from V and 5 bases from J, the gap between germline ends came to 21 bases. The CDR3 is made up of 16 amino acids. The CDR3 protein is CAISGGRDRNSDEQYF. As DNA, the CDR3 is TGTGCCATCAGTGGCGGGAGGGACAGGAACTCTGACGAGCAGTACTTC.

This clonotype was observed once. The gene calls are TRBV20-1 and TRBJ1-1; 10 bases align to TRBD1. V lost 6 bases, J lost 5 bases, and 3 bases stayed unmatched. The CDR3 spans 12 residues. In germline, CDR1 is DFQATT, CDR2 SNEGSKA (reference sequence). CDR3 nucleotides: TGCAGTGCGGGGACAGGGGTGACTGAAGCTTTCTTT. As protein: CSAGTGVTEAFF.

Of note for this clonotype: The CDR3 end shows no conserved phenylalanine or tryptophan, and so a read error is likely. The J gene is TRBJ2-3, the V gene TRBV7-9; D is possibly TRBD1 (5 bases). There are 15 residues in the CDR3. Germline CDR1 reads SEHNR; CDR2 reads FQNEAQ (reference sequence). The V end was cut by 2 bases, the J end by 9 bases, with 18 bases between. The CDR3 protein is CASSLRLQGLDTQYL. For the CDR3, the DNA is TGTGCCAGCAGCTTAAGGCTGCAGGGATTAGACACGCAGTATTTG.

In its sample, this clonotype was seen many times. The chain couples TRBV29-1 to TRBJ2-3, with D hard to call. Germline values: CDR1 SQVTM, CDR2 ANQGSEA. The CDR3 has 14 residues. The germline V and J ends were trimmed by 5 bases and 0 bases, with 12 bases remaining between them. CDR3 sequence reads: CSVTRQSSTDTQYF. DNA of the CDR3: TGCAGCGTTACGAGGCAGAGTAGCACAGATACGCAGTATTTT.

A note on this clonotype: One junction end does not reproduce the germline sequence, and a read error may be involved. This sequence joins TRBV6-6 and TRBJ2-5, with a tentative D call TRBD1 (6 bases). The CDR3 is made up of 13 amino acids. CDR1 is MNHNY and CDR2 is SVGAGI in the germline V gene (reference sequence). CDR3 sequence reads: CASSPNRVGAQYF. CDR3 DNA: TGTGCTAGCAGCCCGAACAGGGTTGGGGCCCAGTACTTC.

On this clonotype itself: The junction and the germline gene differ at one end; a read error may be behind it. The V call is TRBV29-1, the J call TRBJ2-7; D is possibly TRBD1 (6 bases). CDR1 is SQVTM, CDR2 ANQGSEA, per germline. The length of the CDR3 is 13 residues. The CDR3 here is CSVEVGRGYEQYF. CDR3 DNA: TGCAGCGTTGAAGTTGGCAGGGGCTACGAGCAGTATTTC.

On this clonotype: This likely comes from a read error, as the CDR3 has no conserved phenylalanine or tryptophan at its end. CDR3 amino acids: CGHVDGHNDKLFY. For the CDR3, the DNA is TGCGGACATGTGGACGGACATAATGATAAACTGTTTTAT. V and J are TRBV29-1 and TRBJ1-4, with a weak D call TRBD1 (5 bases). The CDR3 is 13 residues long. CDR1 is SQVTM and CDR2 is ANQGSEA in the germline V gene.

For this clonotype: Germline is not matched at one junction end, which may reflect a read error. The J gene is TRBJ2-3, the V gene TRBV5-4; TRBD2 is a possible D gene (6 bases). The CDR3 runs 17 residues. The V gene's germline CDR1 is SGHNT and CDR2 YYREEE (reference sequence). In DNA form, the CDR3 reads TGTGCCAGCGGCACTTCCCGCGCGCGAACTAGCACAGGTACGCAGTATTTT. It is translated as CASGTSRARTSTGTQYF.

This clonotype was observed a single time. The chain recombines TRBV6-5 with TRBJ2-2; either TRBD1 or TRBD2 may supply D (6 bases each). Trimming stripped 6 bases from V and 5 bases from J, with 16 bases between. Germline V gives CDR1 MNHEY, CDR2 SVGAGI. The CDR3 runs to 15 residues. For the CDR3, the DNA is TGTGCCAGCAGCCACCGGGGGCTGGGGACCGGGGAGCTGTTTTTT. It yields the protein CASSHRGLGTGELFF.

A note on this clonotype: Possible read error: a much larger clone is one base away. The chain combines TRBV4-1 with TRBJ2-1; 7 bases align to TRBD2. CDR1 and CDR2 from the germline V gene are MGHRA and YSYEKL. The CDR3 length is 14 residues. The CDR3 here is CTSSQGDKREGRVF. DNA for the CDR3: TGCACCAGCAGCCAAGGTGACAAGAGGGAGGGCCGGGTCTTC.

A word on this clonotype: No conserved phenylalanine or tryptophan ends this CDR3, so it is likely a read error. The chain combines TRBV11-2 with TRBJ2-1; D is ambiguous. Germline-derived CDR1 and CDR2 are SGHAT and FQNNGV. The CDR3 totals 14 residues. CDR3 sequence reads: CASSLGVPNNKQFL. The CDR3 bases are TGTGCCAGCAGCTTAGGCGTCCCGAACAATAAGCAGTTCTTA.

About this clonotype itself: Because the CDR3 is missing its conserved closing phenylalanine or tryptophan, this is likely a read error. The chain links TRBV7-9 to TRBJ2-3; no firm D call. This CDR3 region has 16 residues. Germline-derived CDR1 and CDR2 are SEHNR and FQNEAQ (reference sequence). CDR3 loop: CVSSAISGSSTDTQYY. The CDR3 DNA sequence: TGTGTCAGCAGCGCAATTTCCGGGTCTAGCACAGATACGCAGTATTAT.

Points on this clonotype: This CDR3 fails to terminate in the conserved phenylalanine or tryptophan, so it likely reflects a read error. No DNA is shown, since the ends of the CDR3 on it are uncertain; the CDR3 is the one TCRdb lists. The gene calls are TRBV6-1 and TRBJ2-1; the table names TRBD2, a call not compared with the DNA. In germline, CDR1 is MNHNS, CDR2 SASEGT. Inclusive of both ends, the CDR3 amounts to 14 amino acids. The CDR3 here is CASSELAGMNEHFL.

A note on this clonotype: A junction end diverges from the germline sequence, so it may reflect a read error. V gene TRBV11-1 combines with J gene TRBJ2-1, with D tentatively TRBD2 (6 bases). Germline CDR1 reads SGHAT; CDR2 reads FQDESV (reference sequence). CDR3 length: 15 residues. The CDR3 here is CAGSFQGPLDYEQFF. The CDR3 DNA reads as TGTGCCGGCAGCTTCCAGGGACCGCTGGACTACGAGCAGTTCTTC. Supplemented by reference TRBV11-1 and TRBJ2-1, the full variable domain reads EAEVAQSPRYKITEKSQAVAFWCDPISGHATLYWYRQILGQGPELLVQFQDESVVDDSQLPKDRFSAERLKGVDSTLKIQPAELGDSAMYLCAGSFQGPLDYEQFFGPGTRLTVL.

This clonotype was seen at least ten times. The V and J genes are TRBV12-3 or TRBV12-4 and TRBJ1-1; D might be TRBD1 (5 bases). With 4 bases removed from V and 7 bases from J, the gap between germline ends came to 10 bases. The CDR3 is made up of 12 amino acids. In nucleotides, the CDR3 is TGTGCCAGCAGTTCGGCAGGGAGTGAAGCTTTCTTT. This gives the protein CASSSAGSEAFF.

This clonotype was detected once. One end of the junction fails to match germline, which may point to a read error. V gene TRBV4-2 combines with J gene TRBJ2-3, with D perhaps matching TRBD1 (6 bases). The CDR3 is 15 amino acids. Per germline, CDR1 LGHNA and CDR2 YNFKEQ. CDR3 sequence: CASNLEGVGGDTQYF. The DNA of the CDR3 is TGTGCCAGCAACCTTGAGGGGGTAGGAGGAGATACGCAATATTTT.

This clonotype was observed a single time. The junction departs from the called germline gene at one end, perhaps through a read error. The J gene is TRBJ2-2, the V gene TRBV4-3; D tentatively reads TRBD1 or TRBD2 (5 bases each). The CDR3 contains 14 residues. Germline V gives CDR1 LGHNA, CDR2 YSLEER. The CDR3 protein is CASSQVWGTGELSF. CDR3 nucleotide sequence: TGCGCCAGCAGCCAAGTGTGGGGGACCGGGGAGCTGTCTTTT.